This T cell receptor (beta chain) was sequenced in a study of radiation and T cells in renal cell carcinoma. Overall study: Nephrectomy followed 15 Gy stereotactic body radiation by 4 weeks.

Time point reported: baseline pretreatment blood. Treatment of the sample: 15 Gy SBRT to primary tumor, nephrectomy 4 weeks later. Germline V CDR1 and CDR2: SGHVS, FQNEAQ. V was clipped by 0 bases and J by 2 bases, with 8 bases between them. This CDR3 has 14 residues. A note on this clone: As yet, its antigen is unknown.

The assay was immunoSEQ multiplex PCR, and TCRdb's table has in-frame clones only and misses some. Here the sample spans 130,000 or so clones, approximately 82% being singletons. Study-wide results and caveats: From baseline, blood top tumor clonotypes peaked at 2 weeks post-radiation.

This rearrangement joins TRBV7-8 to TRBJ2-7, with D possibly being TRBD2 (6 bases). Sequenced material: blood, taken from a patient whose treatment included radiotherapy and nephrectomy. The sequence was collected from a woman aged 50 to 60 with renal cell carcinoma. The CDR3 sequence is CASSLAEGAYEQYF. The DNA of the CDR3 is TGTGCCAGCAGCTTAGCGGAGGGAGCCTACGAGCAGTACTTC.